This record concerns one TCR beta chain sequence. Original processing methods: Reference gene primer amplification gave nucleated cell count estimates. The protocol was immunoSEQ multiplex PCR, while the TCRdb copy is restricted to in-frame clones and leaves out a portion. The V and J calls and the clone size are those of that table, but D and trimming were determined from the DNA. The sample gives approximately 390,000 clones, just under 90% of which show up once; around 9.3% is in the top ten. This entry is derived from a study of blood T cell repertoires in COVID-19. Study-level background: The cDNA or gDNA used as material had been derived from T cells, B-cell-depleted T cells, or PBMCs.

Participant age was about 18 to 89 years, and participants resided in roughly 25 US areas. Each participant's cohort was designated according to participant-reported clinical history. The receptor's source is a woman in her fifties or sixties who had recovered from COVID-19. Material for sequencing was PBMCs or T cells enriched from blood (not recorded which).

CDR3 DNA sequence: TGTGCCAGTAGTGGAGGGACCCGGGATACGCAGTATTTT. Its protein product is CASSGGTRDTQYF. The chain combines TRBV19 with TRBJ2-3, with a tentative D call TRBD2 (6 bases). This CDR3 region has 13 residues. The germline gives CDR1 LNHDA, CDR2 SQIVND (reference sequence). Trimming cost V 5 bases and J 6 bases, with 12 bases left between them.